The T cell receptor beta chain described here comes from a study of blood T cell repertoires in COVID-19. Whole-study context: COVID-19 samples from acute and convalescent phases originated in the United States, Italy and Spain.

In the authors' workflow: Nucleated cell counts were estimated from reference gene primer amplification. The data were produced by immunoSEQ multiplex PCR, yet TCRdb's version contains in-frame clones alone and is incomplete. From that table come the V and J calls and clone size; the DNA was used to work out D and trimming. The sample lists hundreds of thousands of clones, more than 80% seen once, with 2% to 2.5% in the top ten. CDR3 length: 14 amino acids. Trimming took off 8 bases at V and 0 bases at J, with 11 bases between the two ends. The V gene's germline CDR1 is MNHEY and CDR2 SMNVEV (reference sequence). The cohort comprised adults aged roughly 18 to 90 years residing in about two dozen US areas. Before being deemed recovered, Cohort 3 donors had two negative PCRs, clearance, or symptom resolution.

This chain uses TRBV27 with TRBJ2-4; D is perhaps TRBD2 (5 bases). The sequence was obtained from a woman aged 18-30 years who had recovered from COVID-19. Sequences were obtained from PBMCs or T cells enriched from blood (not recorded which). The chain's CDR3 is CASAPGLAKNIQYF. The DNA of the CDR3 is TGTGCCAGCGCCCCGGGGTTAGCCAAAAACATTCAGTACTTC.